The clone carrying this T cell receptor (beta chain) has more than one count but fewer than ten. What it recognizes is unknown. CDR3 length: 15 residues. Germline values: CDR1 LGHNA, CDR2 YNFKEQ. Trimming took off 2 bases at V and 4 bases at J, with 12 bases between the two ends. This record comes from a study of human T cells and chemical hapten exposure. Whole-study results and caveats: As patch test score rose, PT1 expanded TCR counts tended to rise as well. No shift was seen in TCRs above 1 in 1000 frequency with DPC sensitization.

Time point here: patch test 3, about 24 weeks after DPC sensitization. Treatment specified: therapeutic diphenylcyclopropenone sensitization with weekly scalp DPC. In every case, blood was obtained before the patch test was applied. Each cDNA molecule in the library carried unique molecular identifiers. TCRdb called the RACE reads again in MiXCR, with one record for every CDR3 protein. The repertoire holds roughly 200,000 distinct CDR3 sequences, roughly a quarter seen once, with roughly 2.3% in the top ten. The receptor was derived from a woman aged 40 to 50 with alopecia areata. Some clones in this sample may be carry-over from other donors' samples. The sample was whole blood, taken in connection with sensitization to the hapten diphenylcyclopropenone (DPC). The chain joins TRBV4-2 to TRBJ1-3, with D hard to call. The CDR3 DNA sequence: TGTGCCAGCAGCCAAACCCCAGCGGCAGGAAACACCATATATTTT. Amino acids: CASSQTPAAGNTIYF.